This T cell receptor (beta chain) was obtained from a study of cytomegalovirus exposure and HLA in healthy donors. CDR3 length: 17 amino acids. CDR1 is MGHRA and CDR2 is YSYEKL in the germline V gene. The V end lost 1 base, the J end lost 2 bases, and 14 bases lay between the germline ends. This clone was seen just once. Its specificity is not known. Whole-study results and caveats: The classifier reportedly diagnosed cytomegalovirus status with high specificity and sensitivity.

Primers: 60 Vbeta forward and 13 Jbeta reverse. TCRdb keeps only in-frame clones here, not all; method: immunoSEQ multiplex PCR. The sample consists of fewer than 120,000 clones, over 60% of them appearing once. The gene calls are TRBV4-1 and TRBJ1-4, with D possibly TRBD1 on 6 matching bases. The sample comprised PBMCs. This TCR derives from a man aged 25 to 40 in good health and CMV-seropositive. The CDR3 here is CASSQVVAGATNEKLFF. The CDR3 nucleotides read TGCGCCAGCAGCCAAGTTGTTGCGGGGGCGACTAATGAAAAACTGTTTTTT.